This TCR beta chain stems from a study of T cell responses to AZD1222 COVID-19 vaccine. Data came from immunoSEQ multiplex PCR; TCRdb stores just in-frame clones and leaves some out. The repertoire has 72,000 or so clones, roughly 87% of them found once; the top ten carry 28%. This clone occurred a few times. Pooled in the analysis were second doses at about 4 or about 12 weeks. This sample comprised peripheral blood, obtained 28 days after the second AZD1222 dose. The origin of this receptor is an adult who received the AZD1222 COVID-19 vaccine.

Here the CDR3 reads CASSRSSGNTIYF. Written as DNA, the CDR3 is TGCGCCAGCAGCAGGAGCTCTGGAAACACCATATATTTT. The chain combines TRBV4-1 with TRBJ1-3, with no clear D. Germline V lookup: CDR1 MGHRA, CDR2 YSYEKL. The CDR3 length is 13 residues. Trimming pared 5 bases from V and 0 bases from J, leaving 5 bases between.